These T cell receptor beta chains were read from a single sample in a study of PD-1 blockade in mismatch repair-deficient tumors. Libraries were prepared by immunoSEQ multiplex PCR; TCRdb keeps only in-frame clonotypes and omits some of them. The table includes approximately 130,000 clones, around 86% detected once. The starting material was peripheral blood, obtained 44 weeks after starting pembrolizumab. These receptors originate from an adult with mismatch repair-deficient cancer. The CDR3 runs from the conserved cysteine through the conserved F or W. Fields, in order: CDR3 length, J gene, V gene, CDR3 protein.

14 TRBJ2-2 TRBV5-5 CASSLAAYTGELFF
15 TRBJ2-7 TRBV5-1 CASSLGGGRAYEQYF
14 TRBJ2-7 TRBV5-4 CASSAGQGAYEQYF
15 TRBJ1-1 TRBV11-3 CASRIKTGRNTEAFF
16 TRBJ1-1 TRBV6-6 CASRFRDRVLNTEAFF
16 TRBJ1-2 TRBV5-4 CASSGTRTGEAHGYTF
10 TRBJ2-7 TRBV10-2 CASKGDEQYF
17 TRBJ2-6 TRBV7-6 CASSRTSGIGGANVLTF
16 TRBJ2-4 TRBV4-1 CASSQAGRGAKNIQYF
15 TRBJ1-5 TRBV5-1 CASSLQGAGNQPQHF
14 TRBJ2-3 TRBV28 CASSLIASGNTQYF
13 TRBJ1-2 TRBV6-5 CASKGAANYGYTF
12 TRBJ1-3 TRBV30 CAWSPSGNTIYF
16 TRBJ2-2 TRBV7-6 CASSLATSVFTGELFF
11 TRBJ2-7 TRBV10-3 CAISVGYEQYF
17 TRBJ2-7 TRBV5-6 CASSLTTTRDSSYEQYF
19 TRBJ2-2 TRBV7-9 CASSSAALAGVRVSGELFF
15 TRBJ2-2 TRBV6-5 CASSWDRLGTGELFF
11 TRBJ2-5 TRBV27 CASSSGLTQYF
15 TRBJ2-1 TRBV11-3 CASSSPQGQYNEQFF
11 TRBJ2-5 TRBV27 CASTLGETQYF
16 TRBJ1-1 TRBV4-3 CASSQAGQGLGTEAFF
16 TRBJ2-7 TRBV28 CASSSPDVGPGYEQYF
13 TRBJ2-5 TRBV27 CASSYDSVSPQYF
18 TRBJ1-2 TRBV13 CASSLGGRGQETIYGYTF
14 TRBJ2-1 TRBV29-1 CSVGTSGYYNEQFF
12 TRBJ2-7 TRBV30 CAWSVGRYEQYF
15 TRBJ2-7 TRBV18 CASSQDGLVWSEQYF
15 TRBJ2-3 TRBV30 CAWSATGGPPDTQYF